The 27 T cell receptor beta chains in this list originate from one sample, sequenced in a study of T cell repertoires in urothelial bladder cancer. Profiling relied on immunoSEQ multiplex PCR, and the TCRdb table lists in-frame clones only, not all of them. The table includes 2,000 to 2,500 clones, 68% detected once. The sequenced material came from bladder tissue. The receptors shown here come from a human donor with a benign inflammatory bladder lesion.

V usage is TRBV11-2 and J usage is TRBJ2-1; 9 nucleotides agree with TRBD2. CDR1 is SGHAT and CDR2 is FQNNGV in the germline V gene. The CDR3 has 17 amino acids. Germline trimming cut 1 base from V and 1 base from J; bases unmatched to any gene: 5. The CDR3 DNA follows: TGTGCCAGCAGCTTAGGCGGTAGCGGGAGTTCCTACAATGAGCAGTTCTTC. The encoded protein is CASSLGGSGSSYNEQFF.

The CDR3, as DNA: TGTGCCAGCAGTTACGATTCAGGACTCAATGAAGCTTTCTTT. Translated, it gives CASSYDSGLNEAFF. The V call is TRBV6-6, the J call TRBJ1-1, with D uncertain. The CDR3 sequence is 14 residues long. Deletions cut 2 bases from V and 7 bases from J, with 14 bases between. Germline V lookup: CDR1 MNHNY, CDR2 SVGAGI (reference sequence).

This clone showed up just once. The CDR3 nucleotides read TGTGCCAGCAGCTTCTCAGGGGAAACTGAAGCTTTCTTT. It encodes CASSFSGETEAFF. The chain uses TRBV7-2 and TRBJ1-1; possible D gene TRBD1, 6 bases. The CDR3 loop spans 13 amino acids. The germline CDR1 and CDR2 sequences are SGHTA and FQGNSA. V lost 3 bases, J lost 5 bases, and 10 bases lay in between.

CDR3 coding DNA: TGTGCCAGCAGCCCTCAGGACAGGGGGCTGGGGTCCTACAATGAGCAGTTCTTC. The encoded protein is CASSPQDRGLGSYNEQFF. The rearrangement links TRBV9 to TRBJ2-1; 11 bases match TRBD1. Per the germline V gene, CDR1 is SGDLS and CDR2 is YYNGEE. After removal of 4 bases from V and 1 base from J, the junction contained 10 bases not matched to a gene. The CDR3 spans 18 residues.

The chain combines TRBV4-1 with TRBJ2-7; TRBD2 agrees at 12 bases. Germline trimming cut 1 base from V and 6 bases from J; bases unmatched to any gene: 4. CDR3 size: 15 residues. CDR1 and CDR2 (germline): MGHRA, YSYEKL. CDR3 region: CASSQGLAGASEQYV. The CDR3 bases are TGCGCCAGCAGCCAAGGACTAGCGGGAGCGAGCGAGCAGTACGTC.

This chain links TRBV30 with TRBJ2-2; D gene unclear. Trimming cost V 1 base and J 1 base, with 7 bases left between them. CDR3 length: 14 amino acids. CDR1 is GTSNPN and CDR2 is SVGIG in the germline V gene (reference sequence). CDR3 region: CAWSEGLNTGELFF. The CDR3 DNA reads TGTGCCTGGAGTGAGGGTTTGAACACCGGGGAGCTGTTTTTT.

The count of this clone is one. The gene calls are TRBV10-2 and TRBJ2-1; 10 positions agree with TRBD2. J was trimmed by 4 bases and V by 5 bases; bases with no gene match: 2. The CDR3 extends over 14 amino acids. Germline CDR1 WSHSY, CDR2 SAAADI. CDR3 loop: CASSPTSGYNEQFF. In DNA, the CDR3 is TGCGCCAGCAGTCCGACTAGCGGGTACAATGAGCAGTTCTTC.

This sequence joins TRBV11-2 and TRBJ2-2; D could derive from TRBD1 or TRBD2 (5 bases each). CDR1 is SGHAT, CDR2 FQNNGV, per germline. This CDR3 has 14 amino acids. V was pared by 5 bases and J by 5 bases, with 12 bases between. CDR3 bases: TGTGCCAGCAGCCTATATGAGGGGACCGGGGAGCTGTTTTTT. Translating it yields CASSLYEGTGELFF.

The J gene is TRBJ1-1, the V gene TRBV18; D is perhaps TRBD1 (6 bases). The V gene lost 2 bases and the J gene lost 0 bases, with 13 bases spanning the gap. This CDR3 spans 16 amino acids. Looked up from germline, CDR1 is KGHSH and CDR2 is LQKENI. The DNA for the CDR3 is TGTGCCAGCTCACCAAGATCGACAGGCATGAACACTGAAGCTTTCTTT. Amino acid sequence: CASSPRSTGMNTEAFF.

The chain uses TRBV5-1 and TRBJ1-4; D may be TRBD1 (5 bases). The CDR3 loop spans 14 amino acids. Trimming left V 4 bases short and J 6 bases short, with 13 bases between. Germline V gives CDR1 SGHRS, CDR2 YFSETQ. Here the CDR3 reads CASSRVTGDEKLFF. The CDR3 DNA sequence: TGCGCCAGCAGCAGGGTTACGGGGGATGAAAAACTGTTTTTT.

This sequence joins TRBV7-2 and TRBJ1-2; 11 nucleotides line up with TRBD1. After removal of 5 bases from V and 0 bases from J, the junction contained 8 bases not matched to a gene. CDR1 is SGHTA, CDR2 FQGNSA, per germline. CDR3 size: 17 residues. The CDR3 coding sequence is TGTGCCAGCAGCCCCGGGACAGGGGGGCCTACTAACTATGGCTACACCTTC. It is translated as CASSPGTGGPTNYGYTF.

This clone was recorded a few times. V is TRBV20-1 and J is TRBJ2-5; D is unresolved. The germline V and J ends were trimmed by 4 bases and 2 bases, with 5 bases remaining between them. There are 11 residues in the CDR3. CDR1 DFQATT and CDR2 SNEGSKA come from the germline V gene (reference sequence). CDR3 DNA sequence: TGCAGTGCTAACGGACAAGAGACCCAGTACTTC. Its translation is CSANGQETQYF.

The chain uses TRBV6-4 and TRBJ2-2; 10 nucleotides line up with TRBD2. V lost 5 bases, J lost 4 bases, and 7 bases stayed unmatched. CDR1 MRHNA and CDR2 SNTAGT come from the germline V gene. This CDR3 has 16 amino acids. As DNA, the CDR3 is TGTGCCAGCAGTTTAGCGGGAGGCAGAGGCACCGGGGAGCTGTTTTTT. Protein sequence: CASSLAGGRGTGELFF.

The chain links TRBV5-1 to TRBJ2-1; D unresolved. The CDR3 has 16 amino acids. Germline V gene lookup returns CDR1 SGHRS and CDR2 YFSETQ. The germline V and J ends were trimmed by 4 bases and 1 base, with 15 bases remaining between them. This CDR3 is CASSPQRARSYNEQFF. The CDR3 region has the DNA TGCGCCAGCAGCCCCCAAAGGGCGAGGTCCTACAATGAGCAGTTCTTC. The full variable domain, completed using reference TRBV5-1 and TRBJ2-1, is KAGVTQTPRYLIKTRGQQVTLSCSPISGHRSVSWYQQTPGQGLQFLFEYFSETQRNKGNFPGRFSGRQFSNSRSEMNVSTLELGDSALYLCASSPQRARSYNEQFFGPGTRLTVL.

This chain joins TRBV7-9 and TRBJ2-5; 8 nucleotides match TRBD1. V was clipped by 3 bases and J by 2 bases; unmatched bases: 5. This CDR3 has 15 residues. CDR1 is SEHNR and CDR2 is FQNEAQ in the germline V gene (reference sequence). As DNA, the CDR3 is TGTGCCAGCAGCTTGACAGGGGATCTGCAAGAGACCCAGTACTTC. This sequence encodes CASSLTGDLQETQYF. The full variable domain, rest sourced from reference TRBV7-9 and TRBJ2-5, is DTGVSQNPRHKITKRGQNVTFRCDPISEHNRLYWYRQTLGQGPEFLTYFQNEAQLEKSRLLSDRFSAERPKGSFSTLEIQRTEQGDSAMYLCASSLTGDLQETQYFGPGTRLLVL.

The CDR3 nucleotides read TGCGCCAGCAGTGTGGCAGGTCGAAACACTGAAGCTTTCTTT. Translation: CASSVAGRNTEAFF. The chain is built from TRBV10-2 and TRBJ1-1; D gene uncertain. Germline values: CDR1 WSHSY, CDR2 SAAADI. V was clipped by 4 bases and J by 2 bases, with 11 bases between them. The CDR3 contains 14 residues.

This sequence joins TRBV6-1 and TRBJ2-3; D possibly uses TRBD1 or TRBD2 (5 bases each). The germline gives CDR1 MNHNS, CDR2 SASEGT. Trimming stripped 7 bases from V and 1 base from J, with 15 bases between. The CDR3 contains 15 residues. The chain's CDR3 is CASILGDAGTDTQYF. The CDR3, as DNA: TGTGCCAGCATTTTAGGGGACGCGGGCACAGATACGCAGTATTTT.

This chain's CDR3 is CASSPRTGFEAFF. In DNA form, the CDR3 reads TGTGCCAGCAGTCCCCGGACAGGGTTTGAGGCTTTCTTT. The genes are TRBV6-1 and TRBJ1-1; 8 bases match TRBD1. Per germline, CDR1 MNHNS and CDR2 SASEGT. J lost 11 bases, V lost 5 bases, and 10 bases had no gene match. The CDR3 loop spans 13 amino acids.

The rearrangement uses TRBV9 and TRBJ2-1; no reliable D call. With 3 bases removed from V and 7 bases from J, the gap between germline ends came to 11 bases. This CDR3 is built from 13 residues. Germline CDR1 and CDR2: SGDLS and YYNGEE. DNA for the CDR3: TGTGCCAGCAGCGGTGGAAGGTCTAATGAGCAGTTCTTC. Translation: CASSGGRSNEQFF.

The CDR3 protein is CASSPGPGLQPQHF. The CDR3 nucleotides are TGTGCCAGCAGCCCAGGTCCTGGCCTTCAGCCCCAGCATTTT. V and J are TRBV6-4 and TRBJ1-5; unclear D gene. This CDR3 has 14 amino acids. Trimming pared 6 bases from V and 6 bases from J, leaving 15 bases between. From germline, CDR1 is MRHNA and CDR2 SNTAGT.

The CDR3 loop reads CASSERLHYGYTF. DNA of the CDR3: TGCGCCAGCAGTGAGCGGCTTCACTATGGCTACACCTTC. This chain connects TRBV10-2 to TRBJ1-2, with D hard to call. The V and J ends lost 2 bases and 3 bases respectively, with 7 bases between them. The V gene's germline CDR1 is WSHSY and CDR2 SAAADI. The length of the CDR3 is 13 residues.

As for this clone: An end of the junction does not agree with germline; a read error may underlie this. CDR3 residues: CASSSDVNTEAFF. The CDR3 DNA reads TGTGCCAGCAGCTCGGACGTGAACACTGAAGCTTTCTTT. This chain links TRBV5-1 with TRBJ1-1; D gene ambiguous. Germline V gene sequence: CDR1 SGHRS, CDR2 YFSETQ. The CDR3 contains 13 residues. Drawing the rest from reference TRBV5-1 and TRBJ1-1, the complete variable domain is KAGVTQTPRYLIKTRGQQVTLSCSPISGHRSVSWYQQTPGQGLQFLFEYFSETQRNKGNFPGRFSGRQFSNSRSEMNVSTLELGDSALYLCASSSDVNTEAFFGQGTRLTVV.

This chain links TRBV7-9 with TRBJ2-5; a weak D match, TRBD1 (5 bases). This CDR3 spans 14 amino acids. CDR1 is SEHNR and CDR2 is FQNEAQ in the germline V gene (reference sequence). V was cut by 5 bases and J by 5 bases, with 15 bases left in between. CDR3 in amino acids: CASSVDKPGETQYF. CDR3 DNA: TGTGCCAGCAGCGTGGACAAGCCCGGGGAGACCCAGTACTTC.

The V gene is TRBV19, the J gene TRBJ2-1; either TRBD1 or TRBD2 may fit D (5 bases each). This CDR3 has 15 residues. Trimming stripped 0 bases from V and 9 bases from J, with 15 bases between. Germline lookup yields CDR1 LNHDA and CDR2 SQIVND (reference sequence). DNA of the CDR3: TGTGCCAGTAGTATAGAGGGGACCGTCTCTACTGAGCAGTTCTTC. It codes for CASSIEGTVSTEQFF.

This clone was seen more than once but under ten times. The chain recombines TRBV10-3 with TRBJ1-2; D is perhaps TRBD1 (6 bases). Germline lookup yields CDR1 ENHRY and CDR2 SYGVKD. Trimming took off 3 bases at V and 7 bases at J, with 12 bases between the two ends. CDR3 length equals 13 residues. Here the CDR3 reads CAISEGGPGGYTF. For the CDR3, the DNA is TGTGCCATCAGTGAAGGGGGGCCGGGTGGCTACACCTTC.

This chain links TRBV9 with TRBJ2-3, with D perhaps TRBD2 (6 bases). The CDR3 loop spans 19 amino acids. Germline lookup yields CDR1 SGDLS and CDR2 YYNGEE. With 3 bases removed from V and 4 bases from J, the gap between germline ends came to 27 bases. CDR3 loop: CASSEQPGSGSVAADTQYF. As DNA, the CDR3 is TGTGCCAGCAGCGAGCAGCCCGGTAGCGGATCTGTCGCAGCAGATACGCAGTATTTT.

V is TRBV5-8 and J is TRBJ1-1, with a possible D match to TRBD1 (5 bases). Trimming removed 0 bases from V and 5 bases from J, with 14 bases in between. The CDR3 totals 15 residues. Germline CDR1 and CDR2: SGHTS and YDEGEE. The CDR3 DNA follows: TGTGCCAGCAGCTTGGACGGGGGGGATTGGACTGAAGCTTTCTTT. It is translated as CASSLDGGDWTEAFF.